A single sample gave rise to the 18 T cell receptor beta chains below, sequenced in a study of CD8+ T cells in alopecia areata. Treatment here: oral pan-JAK inhibitor, 5-10 mg twice daily. RNA, once extracted, was reverse transcribed into cDNA for use as the sequencing template. Generated by immunoSEQ multiplex PCR, the TCRdb table keeps only in-frame clones and is missing some. The profile shows roughly 120,000 clones, approximately 52% of them singletons. The input for sequencing was CD8+ T cells sorted from blood, taken at week 4, from a patient treated with tofacitinib. The receptors stem from a human donor with alopecia areata.

CDR3 residues: CASSLSGRETQYF. The CDR3 DNA follows: TGTGCCAGCAGCCTTAGCGGTCGGGAGACCCAGTACTTC. The V gene is TRBV5-6, the J gene TRBJ2-5; D might be TRBD2 (6 bases). The CDR3 extends over 13 amino acids. Germline CDR1 reads SGHDT; CDR2 reads YYEEEE. Trimming stripped 4 bases from V and 5 bases from J, with 12 bases between.

The V and J genes are TRBV29-1 and TRBJ1-2; tentatively, D is TRBD1 (5 bases). The CDR3 contains 15 residues. Germline V gene data show CDR1 as SQVTM and CDR2 as ANQGSEA. Trimming removed 5 bases at V and 4 bases at J, with 20 bases between. Written as DNA, the CDR3 is TGCAGCGTTCCCAGGGTTACCCTGGGCGCCTATGGCTACACCTTC. This encodes CSVPRVTLGAYGYTF.

DNA of the CDR3: TGTGCCACCAGCAACAGGGACCACTATGGCTACACCTTC. Translating it yields CATSNRDHYGYTF. The rearrangement joins TRBV15 to TRBJ1-2, with D perhaps matching TRBD1 (6 bases). V lost 4 bases and J lost 3, with 9 bases in between. Germline-derived CDR1 and CDR2 are LNHNV and YYDKDF (reference sequence). The CDR3 totals 13 residues.

This chain links TRBV9 with TRBJ2-7; possible D gene TRBD1, 6 bases. Germline values: CDR1 SGDLS, CDR2 YYNGEE. Trimming removed 0 bases from V and 0 bases from J, with 10 bases in between. This CDR3 region has 15 residues. CDR3 loop: CASSVATGSSYEQYF. The DNA for the CDR3 is TGTGCCAGCAGCGTAGCTACAGGGAGCTCCTACGAGCAGTACTTC.

This sequence joins TRBV2 and TRBJ2-6; D is ambiguous. The CDR3 contains 15 residues. Germline CDR1 SNHLY, CDR2 FYNNEI. V shed 6 bases and J shed 0 bases, with 9 bases lying between them. The CDR3 DNA is TGTGCCAGCAGACAGACCTCCTCTGGGGCCAACGTCCTGACTTTC. Protein: CASRQTSSGANVLTF.

The gene calls are TRBV6-5 and TRBJ2-7; no clear D. With 4 bases removed from V and 1 base from J, the gap between germline ends came to 5 bases. There are 12 residues in the CDR3. In germline, CDR1 is MNHEY, CDR2 SVGAGI. DNA of the CDR3: TGTGCCAGCAGTTCCCTTTCCTACGAGCAGTACTTC. The encoded protein is CASSSLSYEQYF.

The chain employs TRBV27 and TRBJ2-3; possible D gene TRBD2, 6 bases. This CDR3 is 15 amino acids long. Germline V gene data show CDR1 as MNHEY and CDR2 as SMNVEV (reference sequence). Trimming stripped 1 base from V and 2 bases from J, with 10 bases between. The CDR3 DNA reads TGTGCCAGCAGTTTATGGGGGGAAAACACAGATACGCAGTATTTT. Amino acids: CASSLWGENTDTQYF.

This chain joins TRBV29-1 and TRBJ2-7, with D perhaps given as TRBD1 or TRBD2 (5 bases each). This CDR3 is 13 amino acids long. The V gene's germline CDR1 is SQVTM and CDR2 ANQGSEA. V lost 8 bases and J 2 bases, leaving 16 bases between the germline ends. In DNA form, the CDR3 reads TGCAGCTCCAGTTTGGGACCCGCCTACGAGCAGTACTTC. It encodes CSSSLGPAYEQYF.

The genes are TRBV28 and TRBJ2-5, with D perhaps TRBD2 (7 bases). The V gene lost 6 bases and the J gene lost 4 bases, with 18 bases spanning the gap. The CDR3 length is 15 residues. Germline V lookup: CDR1 MDHEN, CDR2 SYDVKM. DNA of the CDR3: TGTGCCAGCAGCACGCCTAGGGGGGGCCGAGAGACCCAGTACTTC. Residues: CASSTPRGGRETQYF.

This clone was counted only a few times. The CDR3 DNA follows: TGCAGCGTTGAAGTAGGGTCGGATGCGTGGAACACCATATATTTT. It specifies CSVEVGSDAWNTIYF. The V and J genes are TRBV29-1 and TRBJ1-3; D is unresolved. Trimming left V 1 base short and J 7 bases short, with 17 bases between. Germline V lookup: CDR1 SQVTM, CDR2 ANQGSEA. The CDR3 consists of 15 residues.

In this sample, this clone turned up a few times. This chain joins TRBV5-1 and TRBJ2-1, with 13 nucleotides matching TRBD2. The V gene end was trimmed by 3 bases and the J gene end by 7 bases; junction bases not matched to a gene: 7. The CDR3 runs 16 residues. Per the germline V gene, CDR1 is SGHRS and CDR2 is YFSETQ. The CDR3 reads CASSSSWTSGGNEQFF. The DNA for the CDR3 is TGCGCCAGCAGCTCCTCCTGGACTAGCGGGGGTAATGAGCAGTTCTTC.

The chain links TRBV9 to TRBJ2-7; 8 nucleotides match TRBD2. The germline CDR1 and CDR2 sequences are SGDLS and YYNGEE. V was clipped by 0 bases and J by 0 bases; unmatched bases: 2. The length of the CDR3 is 15 residues. This chain's CDR3 is CASSVAGGSSYEQYF. The DNA of the CDR3 is TGTGCCAGCAGCGTAGCGGGAGGGAGCTCCTACGAGCAGTACTTC.

This clone has only a few counts. The CDR3 nucleotides are TGTGCCAGCAGTGAAGTCGTGACGGAAGAGACCCAGTACTTC. This sequence encodes CASSEVVTEETQYF. The V call is TRBV25-1, the J call TRBJ2-5, with D unresolved. CDR1 and CDR2 from the germline V gene are MGHDK and SYGVNS. With 2 bases removed from V and 3 bases from J, the gap between germline ends came to 10 bases. This CDR3 has 14 amino acids.

The CDR3 DNA follows: TGTGCCAGCAGCTTAGGAGGAAATGAAAAACTGTTTTTT. Translating gives CASSLGGNEKLFF. The chain joins TRBV7-9 to TRBJ1-4, with no clear D. V was trimmed by 1 base and J by 5 bases, leaving 5 bases between them. This CDR3 contains 13 residues. CDR1 is SEHNR, CDR2 FQNEAQ, per germline (reference sequence).

The chain combines TRBV7-9 with TRBJ2-7, with D perhaps matching TRBD2 (6 bases). The CDR3 is 12 residues long. CDR1 is SEHNR, CDR2 FQNEAQ, per germline (reference sequence). V was pared by 5 bases and J by 6 bases, with 11 bases between. CDR3 in DNA: TGTGCCAGCAGCCGGAGGGAGGTCGAGCAGTACTTC. Protein product: CASSRREVEQYF.

In this sample, this clone turned up a few times. The chain joins TRBV7-9 to TRBJ1-5; D is unresolved. Germline values: CDR1 SEHNR, CDR2 FQNEAQ (reference sequence). V was clipped by 1 base and J by 7 bases, with 8 bases between them. CDR3 size: 13 residues. CDR3 in amino acids: CASSLGGSQPQHF. The DNA of the CDR3 is TGTGCCAGCAGCTTAGGGGGTAGCCAGCCCCAGCATTTT.

There are a few counts of this clone. V usage is TRBV13 and J usage is TRBJ2-4; no definite D call. The CDR3 has 13 residues. V was shortened by 4 bases and J by 0 bases, with 4 bases between the two germline ends. Germline V CDR1 and CDR2: PRHDT, FYEKMQ (reference sequence). This chain's CDR3 is CASSSSAKNIQYF. DNA for the CDR3: TGTGCCAGCAGCTCCTCAGCCAAAAACATTCAGTACTTC.

This clone has only a few counts. The genes are TRBV6-1 and TRBJ1-5, with D perhaps matching TRBD1 (5 bases). The germline V gene encodes CDR1 MNHNS and CDR2 SASEGT. The CDR3 consists of 15 residues. Trimming cost V 4 bases and J 0 bases, with 10 bases left between them. This chain's CDR3 is CASSGGADSNQPQHF. In nucleotides, the CDR3 is TGTGCCAGCAGTGGCGGGGCAGATAGCAATCAGCCCCAGCATTTT.